The rows below give T cell receptor beta chains drawn from one sample of a study of OX40 agonist ivuxolimab in advanced cancers. Assay used: immunoSEQ multiplex PCR; TCRdb lists only in-frame clones, some missing. Among 70,000 to 95,000 clones listed, more than 85% were seen once. The sample here was CD4+ or CD8+ T cells sorted from blood, taken in a trial of the OX40 agonist ivuxolimab. The receptors originated from an adult with an advanced solid tumor such as melanoma, head and neck, liver or kidney cancer. Both conserved end residues are part of each CDR3.

V	CDR3
TRBV18	CASSPEKGNEKLFF
TRBV6-5	CASSEQGYEQFF
TRBV7-3	CASSLVAGGRNEQFF
TRBV6-6	CASSYDFTSTDTQYF
TRBV6-6	CASSYHPGQGTGEAFF
TRBV13	CASSLVWPSRTEAFF
TRBV25-1	CASSESQTGAGYGYTF
TRBV19	CATTPGSGQGAEQFF
TRBV9	CASSVEGSGYEQYF
TRBV4-2	CASSQDGQPGRSGNTIYF
TRBV15	CATSRDLSPEGYTF
TRBV9	CASSATWGEDGTQYF
TRBV2	CASSSSIRLATTYEQYF
TRBV10-3	CAARDGSSYEQYF
TRBV28	CASSPWTSSYEQYF
TRBV29-1	CSWGRQKGYTF
TRBV19	CASSIAAGGTYEQYF
TRBV11-3	CASSPRTGGNTGELFF
TRBV4-1	CASSQAASATYNEQFF
TRBV15	CATSSKWAQGNQPQHF
TRBV7-9	CASSHNPGRGQETQYF
TRBV5-4	CASSSGSLSYEQYF
TRBV28	CASRLSGKYEQYF
TRBV5-1	CASSLEAGAAYEQYF
TRBV6-5	CASKRGTYTYEQYF
TRBV19	CASSPTLNTEAFF
TRBV7-8	CASSLWRLAVTSQGSYEQYF
TRBV9	CASSQQLVNTEAFF
TRBV5-1	CASSLVTEETQYF
TRBV10-1	CASSYDQNRATGELFF